This TCR beta chain was recovered during a study of blood T cell repertoires in COVID-19. Study information: The United States, Italy and Spain were the sources of the acute and convalescent COVID-19 samples.

Notes on this clone: Germline is not matched at one junction end, which may reflect a read error.

TCRdb's table, derived via immunoSEQ multiplex PCR, lists solely in-frame clones and lacks some. Among about 220,000 clones listed, 65% to 90% were seen once. The CDR3 spans 16 residues. Germline V gives CDR1 LGHNA, CDR2 YNFKEQ. The sequence derives from a human donor in a cohort sampled during active COVID-19. The specimen sequenced was peripheral blood. This chain links TRBV4-2 with TRBJ2-2, with TRBD2 identical over 7 bases. In nucleotides, the CDR3 is TGTGCCAGCAGCCAGGCTAGCGGCACAAACAGCGGGGAGCTGTTTTTT. It translates to CASSQASGTNSGELFF.